The 4 T cell receptor beta chains below were found in one sample sequenced in a study of human T cells and chemical hapten exposure. TCRdb fed the RACE reads into MiXCR, producing one record per CDR3 protein. The top ten hold 1.5% to 2% of the sample, which has about 130,000 distinct CDR3 sequences, approximately 9.1% seen once. Time point specified: healthy volunteer bleed at 2 weeks. Sequencing started from total RNA isolated from unfractionated whole blood. Sequencing was done on a sample of whole blood. The receptors stem from a male donor in good health. Some clones in this sample may be carry-over from other donors' samples.

This clonotype was counted ten times or more. This sequence joins TRBV20-1 and TRBJ2-1; 8 positions match TRBD2. The germline V gene has CDR1 DFQATT and CDR2 SNEGSKA (reference sequence). With 5 bases clipped from V and 8 bases from J, the junction kept 17 bases outside the gene matches. The CDR3 is made up of 16 amino acids. The chain's CDR3 is CSAPLLSAGVRYEQFF. As DNA, the CDR3 is TGCAGTGCTCCCCTCCTCTCAGCGGGAGTCAGGTATGAGCAGTTCTTC.

This rearrangement joins TRBV24-1 to TRBJ2-1; 8 positions agree with TRBD1. V gave up 12 bases and J gave up 8 bases; unmatched junction bases: 11. Germline lookup yields CDR1 KGHDR and CDR2 SFDVKD. The CDR3 consists of 13 residues. CDR3 sequence reads: CAAGTGGMDEQFF. CDR3 DNA sequence: TGTGCCGCCGGGACAGGTGGCATGGATGAGCAGTTCTTC.

Many counts were recorded for this clonotype. The gene calls are TRBV12-3 or TRBV12-4 and TRBJ2-3, with 7 bases lining up with TRBD2. The V gene end was trimmed by 4 bases and the J gene end by 6 bases; junction bases not matched to a gene: 1. There are 12 residues in the CDR3. The CDR3 nucleotides read TGTGCCAGCAGTTGGGAGGGGGATACGCAGTATTTT. This codes for CASSWEGDTQYF.

The rearrangement links TRBV20-1 to TRBJ2-7; D is tentatively TRBD1 or TRBD2 (7 bases each). The CDR3 extends over 17 amino acids. Deletions cut 3 bases from V and 0 bases from J, with 21 bases between. The germline CDR1 and CDR2 sequences are DFQATT and SNEGSKA (reference sequence). The CDR3 is CSASSIQGGGSSYEQYF. As DNA, the CDR3 is TGCAGTGCTAGTAGTATTCAGGGGGGGGGAAGCTCCTACGAGCAGTACTTC.